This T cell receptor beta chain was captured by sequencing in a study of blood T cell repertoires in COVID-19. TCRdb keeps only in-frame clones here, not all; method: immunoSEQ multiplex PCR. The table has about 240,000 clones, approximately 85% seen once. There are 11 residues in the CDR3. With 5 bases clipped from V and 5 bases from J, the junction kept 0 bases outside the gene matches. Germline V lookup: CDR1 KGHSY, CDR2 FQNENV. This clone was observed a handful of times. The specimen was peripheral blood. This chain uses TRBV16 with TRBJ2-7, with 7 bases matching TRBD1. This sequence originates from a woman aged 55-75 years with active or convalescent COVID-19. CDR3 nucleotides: TGTGCCAGCAGCGACAGGGACGAGCAGTACTTC. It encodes CASSDRDEQYF. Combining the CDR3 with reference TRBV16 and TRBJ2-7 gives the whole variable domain GEEVAQTPKHLVRGEGQKAKLYCAPIKGHSYVFWYQQVLKNEFKFLISFQNENVFDETGMPKERFSAKCLPNSPCSLEIQATKLEDSAVYFCASSDRDEQYFGPGTRLTVT.